A single sample is the source of the 5 T cell receptor beta chains below, sequenced in a study of human T cells and chemical hapten exposure. TCRdb re-called the RACE reads with MiXCR, one entry per CDR3 protein. The data hold fewer than 140,000 distinct CDR3 sequences, with approximately 12% observed a single time. Regarding time point: pre-sensitization, week 0. Treatment reported: therapeutic diphenylcyclopropenone sensitization with weekly scalp DPC. Sequencing was performed on whole blood, taken in connection with sensitization to the hapten diphenylcyclopropenone (DPC). These receptor sequences come from a woman in her 50s with alopecia areata. Some clones in this sample may be carry-over from other donors' samples.

J is TRBJ1-2 and V is TRBV7-9; D uncertain. Germline V lookup: CDR1 SEHNR, CDR2 FQNEAQ (reference sequence). Trimming removed 6 bases at V and 5 bases at J, with 13 bases between. CDR3 size: 13 residues. The DNA for the CDR3 is TGTGCCAGCAGTCCAGCCGGCAGTTATGGCTACACCTTC. This encodes CASSPAGSYGYTF.

This chain links TRBV10-3 with TRBJ2-2, with D possibly called TRBD1 or TRBD2 (5 bases each). V lost 6 bases to trimming and J lost 3 bases, with 8 bases between them. Germline V lookup: CDR1 ENHRY, CDR2 SYGVKD. The CDR3 is 13 amino acids. Here the CDR3 reads CAIRGVDTGELFF. In DNA form, the CDR3 reads TGTGCCATCAGGGGGGTCGACACCGGGGAGCTGTTTTTT.

There are many counts of this clonotype. The chain carries TRBV24-1 and TRBJ2-3; D possibly corresponds to TRBD1 (6 bases). V lost 5 bases and J 3 bases, leaving 8 bases between the germline ends. CDR3 length equals 13 residues. Germline CDR1 is KGHDR and CDR2 is SFDVKD. CDR3 in amino acids: CATSGGGTDTQYF. CDR3 coding DNA: TGTGCCACCAGTGGAGGGGGTACAGATACGCAGTATTTT.

This clonotype has at least ten counts. This chain uses TRBV11-2 with TRBJ2-1, with unresolved D. This CDR3 spans 13 amino acids. The germline gives CDR1 SGHAT, CDR2 FQNNGV. Trimming shortened V by 5 bases and J by 3 bases, and 8 bases separated the two germline ends. The CDR3 loop is CASSPALYNEQFF. Here the CDR3 DNA reads TGTGCCAGCAGCCCCGCACTCTACAATGAGCAGTTCTTC.

This clonotype showed up just a few times. The V call is TRBV5-4, the J call TRBJ2-5; D tentatively reads TRBD1 or TRBD2 (5 bases each). Germline V lookup: CDR1 SGHNT, CDR2 YYREEE (reference sequence). V shed 0 bases and J shed 5 bases, with 17 bases lying between them. This CDR3 region has 16 residues. The CDR3 loop reads CASSLGGALLPETQYF. CDR3 in DNA: TGTGCCAGCAGCTTGGGAGGGGCACTGCTCCCGGAGACCCAGTACTTC.